Many counts were recorded for the clone carrying this TCR beta chain. Its antigen is undetermined. The sample comes from a study of CD8 T cells in ankylosing spondylitis. MiXCR was run by TCRdb on the 5' RACE reads, yielding one entry per CDR3 protein. This table holds about 150,000 distinct CDR3 sequences, about 32% found once. Broader study findings: Researchers reportedly found disease-linked clones significantly enriched in matched ankylosing spondylitis synovial fluid. Disease-associated clonotypes exhibited CD8+ identity and were relatively infrequent in peripheral blood.

The sequence was collected from a male donor with ankylosing spondylitis. Material for sequencing was synovial fluid, either unsorted or a sorted T cell fraction (not recorded which).

CDR3 nucleotides: TGTGCCTGGAGTGCCCCGGCGACCCAGTACTTC. Protein product: CAWSAPATQYF. The gene calls are TRBV30 and TRBJ2-5, with unresolved D. CDR1 and CDR2 from the germline V gene are GTSNPN and SVGIG (reference sequence). The V end lost 1 base, the J end lost 7 bases, and 7 bases lay between the germline ends. The CDR3 has 11 amino acids.